A selection of T cell receptor beta chains follows, all from one sample in a study of T cells in Graves' hyperthyroidism and ophthalmopathy. TCRdb analysed the multiplex PCR reads with MiXCR anew, one entry per CDR3 protein. Of roughly 550,000 distinct CDR3 sequences listed, about 16% are singletons. The material sequenced was blood. The receptors shown here come from a woman aged 30 to 39 with Graves' ophthalmopathy. Each CDR3 is given with its conserved first and last residue. D genes are given only for firm matches. Only part of the rows carry a size: once, few, many, or a class if the clone is expanded.

CDR3aa	CDR3nt	v_gene	abundance	d_gene	j_gene	len
CASQGRGSIQYF	TGTGCCAGCCAGGGCAGGGGTAGCATTCAGTACTTC	TRBV7-2	many	-	TRBJ2-4	12
CAWSRIQGTLYEQYF	TGTGCCTGGAGTCGCATACAGGGAACCCTCTACGAGCAGTACTTC	TRBV30	many	-	TRBJ2-7	15
CASSVGGTTAEQYF	TGTGCCAGCAGCGTAGGGGGGACTACAGCCGAGCAGTACTTC	TRBV9	few	TRBD2	TRBJ2-7	14
CASSLREGTDTQYF	TGCGCCAGCAGCCTGAGGGAAGGCACAGATACGCAGTATTTT	TRBV4-3	many	-	TRBJ2-3	14
CASSQEGPLAGGADTQYF	TGCGCCAGCAGCCAAGAGGGCCCTCTAGCGGGAGGGGCAGATACGCAGTATTTT	TRBV4-3	-	TRBD2	TRBJ2-3	18
CGSSRVAGGPTDTQYF	TGTGGCAGCAGTCGGGTAGCGGGAGGGCCCACAGATACGCAGTATTTT	TRBV28	-	TRBD2	TRBJ2-3	16
CASSLSSGRYFGNEQFF	TGTGCCAGCAGTTTATCGAGCGGGAGGTATTTCGGCAATGAGCAGTTCTTC	TRBV27	few	TRBD2	TRBJ2-1	17
CAWRGRLSTGNTIYF	TGTGCCTGGAGGGGGAGGCTTAGCACTGGAAACACCATATATTTT	TRBV30	many	-	TRBJ1-3	15
CASRDGGLGNTGELFF	TGTGCCAGCAGGGACGGGGGACTAGGGAACACCGGGGAGCTGTTTTTT	TRBV2	few	TRBD2	TRBJ2-2	16
CASSLQTSSSTGELFF	TGCGCCAGCAGCTTACAGACTAGCAGTTCCACCGGGGAGCTGTTTTTT	TRBV5-1	-	TRBD2	TRBJ2-2	16
CSAIGSDGGIIYEQYF	TGCAGTGCTATTGGTTCCGATGGCGGGATAATCTACGAGCAGTACTTC	TRBV20-1	few	-	TRBJ2-7	16
CASSTTGREAFF	TGTGCCAGCAGTACCACCGGCCGTGAAGCTTTCTTT	TRBV28	many	-	TRBJ1-1	12
CASSLIGGANTGELFF	TGTGCCAGCAGCTTAATAGGGGGCGCGAACACCGGGGAGCTGTTTTTT	TRBV5-8	-	TRBD1	TRBJ2-2	16
CASSLVKSAFF	TGTGCCAGCAGTTTAGTTAAATCAGCTTTCTTT	TRBV12-3/TRBV12-4	few	-	TRBJ1-1	11
CASSYRAEGETQYF	TGTGCCAGCAGCTACAGGGCCGAGGGGGAGACCCAGTACTTC	TRBV5-4	few	-	TRBJ2-5	14
CASRADNGDSPLHF	TGTGCCAGCAGGGCCGACAACGGGGATTCACCCCTCCACTTT	TRBV6-1	few	-	TRBJ1-6	14
CSAQPSGGTDTQYF	TGCAGTGCACAACCTAGCGGGGGCACAGATACGCAGTATTTT	TRBV20-1	-	TRBD2	TRBJ2-3	14
CASSFGGLAYEQYF	TGTGCCAGCAGCTTTGGGGGTTTGGCCTACGAGCAGTACTTC	TRBV11-2	many	-	TRBJ2-7	14
CSARDPRGSTDTQYF	TGCAGTGCTAGAGACCCCCGCGGGAGCACAGATACGCAGTATTTT	TRBV20-1	many	-	TRBJ2-3	15
CAWSEGPPRQYF	TGTGCCTGGAGTGAAGGACCACCACGGCAGTACTTC	TRBV30	many	-	TRBJ2-7	12
CASSYSLTVAKNIQYF	TGTGCCAGCAGTTACTCGCTCACCGTAGCCAAAAACATTCAGTACTTC	TRBV6-5	-	-	TRBJ2-4	16
CASSLAGQLFATNEKLFF	TGCGCCAGCAGCTTGGCTGGACAGCTATTTGCAACTAATGAAAAACTGTTTTTT	TRBV5-1	many	-	TRBJ1-4	18
CASSPALAGSEQFF	TGTGCCAGCAGCCCCGCACTAGCGGGAAGTGAGCAGTTCTTC	TRBV28	many	TRBD2	TRBJ2-1	14
CASSGDSGETQYF	TGTGCCAGCAGCGGAGATAGCGGAGAGACCCAGTACTTC	TRBV9	-	-	TRBJ2-5	13
CSVAGEPYEQYF	TGCAGCGTTGCCGGGGAACCCTACGAGCAGTACTTC	TRBV29-1	many	-	TRBJ2-7	12
CASSLIASGSKDTQYF	TGTGCCAGCAGCTTAATTGCTAGCGGGAGCAAGGATACGCAGTATTTT	TRBV7-9	many	TRBD2	TRBJ2-3	16
CASSLSPGSAYEQYF	TGTGCCAGCAGTTTATCCCCGGGTTCGGCCTACGAGCAGTACTTC	TRBV28	-	-	TRBJ2-7	15
CASSFPGANQPQHF	TGTGCCAGCAGTTTTCCTGGGGCCAATCAGCCCCAGCATTTT	TRBV12-3/TRBV12-4	many	-	TRBJ1-5	14
CASSLSPPIPGNEQFF	TGTGCCAGCAGCTTATCGCCCCCAATCCCGGGCAATGAGCAGTTCTTC	TRBV11-3	many	-	TRBJ2-1	16
CASKKSWVGYEQYF	TGTGCCAGCAAAAAATCTTGGGTAGGCTACGAGCAGTACTTC	TRBV2	few	-	TRBJ2-7	14
CASSLFGREQYF	TGTGCCAGCAGTTTATTTGGGCGAGAGCAGTACTTC	TRBV28	many	-	TRBJ2-7	12
CASSLELAEANEQFF	TGCGCCAGCAGCTTAGAACTAGCGGAAGCGAATGAGCAGTTCTTC	TRBV5-1	many	TRBD2	TRBJ2-1	15
CASSSNSASTDTQYF	TGCGCCAGCAGCTCGAATAGCGCGAGCACAGATACGCAGTATTTT	TRBV5-1	few	-	TRBJ2-3	15
CASSPLQQGGNEQFF	TGTGCCAGCTCACCACTGCAACAGGGTGGTAATGAGCAGTTCTTC	TRBV18	many	-	TRBJ2-1	15
CSARETSGNTGELFF	TGCAGTGCTAGAGAGACTAGCGGCAACACCGGGGAGCTGTTTTTT	TRBV20-1	many	TRBD2	TRBJ2-2	15
CASSLTGSVEAFF	TGTGCCAGCAGTTTAACCGGGTCCGTTGAAGCTTTCTTT	TRBV12-3/TRBV12-4	many	-	TRBJ1-1	13
CASSGDMTLISYNEQFF	TGCGCCAGCAGCGGGGACATGACACTTATCTCCTACAATGAGCAGTTCTTC	TRBV5-1	few	-	TRBJ2-1	17